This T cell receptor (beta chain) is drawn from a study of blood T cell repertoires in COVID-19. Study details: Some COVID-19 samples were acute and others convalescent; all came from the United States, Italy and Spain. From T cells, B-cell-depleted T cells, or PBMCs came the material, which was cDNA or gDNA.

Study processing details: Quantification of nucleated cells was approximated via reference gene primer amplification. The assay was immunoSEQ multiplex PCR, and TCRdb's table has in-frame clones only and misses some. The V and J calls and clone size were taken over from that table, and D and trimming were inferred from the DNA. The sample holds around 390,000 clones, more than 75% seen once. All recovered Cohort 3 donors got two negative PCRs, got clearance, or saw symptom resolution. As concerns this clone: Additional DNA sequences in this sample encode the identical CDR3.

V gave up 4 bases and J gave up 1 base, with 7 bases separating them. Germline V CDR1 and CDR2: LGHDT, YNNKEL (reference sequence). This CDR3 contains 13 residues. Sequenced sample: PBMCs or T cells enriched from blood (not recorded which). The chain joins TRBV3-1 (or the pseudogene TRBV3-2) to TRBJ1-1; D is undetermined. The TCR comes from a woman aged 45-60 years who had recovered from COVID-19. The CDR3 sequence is CASSLRGNTEAFF. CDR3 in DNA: TGTGCCAGCAGCCTCCGGGGGAACACTGAAGCTTTCTTT.